The clone carrying this TCR beta chain was recorded once. Its antigen remains unidentified. Clones were read by immunoSEQ multiplex PCR, and TCRdb kept only the in-frame ones, dropping some. The sample records 65,000 to 95,000 clones, about nine tenths being singletons. The data were taken from a study of OX40 agonist ivuxolimab in advanced cancers. Study summary: Cancers in dose escalation were hepatocellular, melanoma, renal cell and head and neck. Regarding the study as a whole: The 0.1-3.0 mg/kg partial responders had among the lowest clonal expansion.

V lost 8 bases and J lost 0, with 16 bases in between. The germline gives CDR1 LNHDA, CDR2 SQIVND (reference sequence). CDR3 length: 16 residues. The rearrangement links TRBV19 to TRBJ1-4; D might be TRBD1 (5 bases). Sequenced material: CD4+ or CD8+ T cells sorted from blood, taken in a trial of the OX40 agonist ivuxolimab. This clonotype was sampled from an adult with an advanced solid tumor such as melanoma, head and neck, liver or kidney cancer. The CDR3 DNA sequence: TGTGCCAGTCGGGGGAGGACCAGTGCAACTAATGAAAAACTGTTTTTT. Translating it yields CASRGRTSATNEKLFF.